This T cell receptor beta chain was sequenced in a study of CD8+ T cells in alopecia areata. It was cDNA, reverse transcribed from extracted RNA, that served as the sequencing template. Method: immunoSEQ multiplex PCR; TCRdb's copy keeps in-frame clones and lacks some. The sample contains hundreds of thousands of clones, around two fifths of which appear only once. Germline CDR1 MNHNS, CDR2 SASEGT. CDR3 length: 15 amino acids. V was trimmed by 5 bases and J by 7 bases, leaving 18 bases between them. Noted treatment: oral pan-JAK inhibitor, 5-10 mg twice daily. The clonotype comes from a human donor with alopecia areata. The input for sequencing was CD4+ T cells sorted from blood, taken between weeks 30 and 35, from a patient treated with tofacitinib. The rearrangement uses TRBV6-1 and TRBJ2-1, with D maybe TRBD2 (6 bases). The DNA for the CDR3 is TGTGCCAGCAGTATCGGGACTCCGAGAGGGAATGAGCAGTTCTTC. Translation: CASSIGTPRGNEQFF.